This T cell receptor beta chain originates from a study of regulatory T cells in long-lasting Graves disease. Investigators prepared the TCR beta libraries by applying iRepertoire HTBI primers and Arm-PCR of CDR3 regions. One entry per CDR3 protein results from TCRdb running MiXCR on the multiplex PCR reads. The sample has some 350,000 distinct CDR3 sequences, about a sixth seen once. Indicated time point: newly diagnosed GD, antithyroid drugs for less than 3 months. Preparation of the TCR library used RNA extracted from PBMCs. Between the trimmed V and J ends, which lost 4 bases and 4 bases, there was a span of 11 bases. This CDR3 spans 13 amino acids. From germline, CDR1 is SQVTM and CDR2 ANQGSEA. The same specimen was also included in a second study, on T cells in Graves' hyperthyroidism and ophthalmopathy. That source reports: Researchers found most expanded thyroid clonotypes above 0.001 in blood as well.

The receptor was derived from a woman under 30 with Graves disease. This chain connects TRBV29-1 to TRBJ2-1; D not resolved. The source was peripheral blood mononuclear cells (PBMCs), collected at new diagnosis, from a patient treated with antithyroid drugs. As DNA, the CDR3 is TGCAGCGTTGTTACAGCCGAATACAATGAGCAGTTCTTC. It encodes CSVVTAEYNEQFF.